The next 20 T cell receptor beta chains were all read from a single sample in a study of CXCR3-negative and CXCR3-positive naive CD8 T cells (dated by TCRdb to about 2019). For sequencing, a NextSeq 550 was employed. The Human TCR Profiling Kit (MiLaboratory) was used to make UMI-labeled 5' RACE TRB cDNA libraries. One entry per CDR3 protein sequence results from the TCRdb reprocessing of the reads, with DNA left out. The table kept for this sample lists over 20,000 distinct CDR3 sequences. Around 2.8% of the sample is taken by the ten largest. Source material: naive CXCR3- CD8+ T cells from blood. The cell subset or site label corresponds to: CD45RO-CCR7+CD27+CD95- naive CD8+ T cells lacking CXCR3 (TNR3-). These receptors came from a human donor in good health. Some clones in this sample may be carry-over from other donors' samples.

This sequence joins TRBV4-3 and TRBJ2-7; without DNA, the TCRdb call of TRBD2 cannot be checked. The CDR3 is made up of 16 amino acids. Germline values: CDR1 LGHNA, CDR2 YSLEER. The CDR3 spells CASSQDHTSGLYEQYF.

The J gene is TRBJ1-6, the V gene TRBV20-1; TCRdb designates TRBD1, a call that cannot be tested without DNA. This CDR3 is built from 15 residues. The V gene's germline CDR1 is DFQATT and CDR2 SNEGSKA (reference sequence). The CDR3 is CSASYSRGGNSPLHF.

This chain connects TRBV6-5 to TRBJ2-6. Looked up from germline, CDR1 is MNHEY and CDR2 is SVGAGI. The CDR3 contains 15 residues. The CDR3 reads CASSYQVSGANVLTF.

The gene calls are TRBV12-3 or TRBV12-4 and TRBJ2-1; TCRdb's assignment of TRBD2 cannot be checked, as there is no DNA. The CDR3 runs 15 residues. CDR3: CASRPGTSGYNEQFF.

CDR3 protein: CSASPSGSYNEQFF. The chain uses TRBV20-1 and TRBJ2-1; absent DNA, TCRdb's TRBD2 call cannot be checked. The germline V gene has CDR1 DFQATT and CDR2 SNEGSKA (reference sequence). CDR3 length: 14 residues.

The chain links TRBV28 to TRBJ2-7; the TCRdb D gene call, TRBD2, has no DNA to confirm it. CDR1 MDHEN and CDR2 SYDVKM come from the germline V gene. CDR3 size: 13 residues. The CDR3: CASSPGTPEEQYF.

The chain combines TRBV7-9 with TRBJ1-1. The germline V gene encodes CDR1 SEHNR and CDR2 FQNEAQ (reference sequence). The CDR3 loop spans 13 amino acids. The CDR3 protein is CASSPVAGTVAFF.

The CDR3 region is CASSYDPVWPDNYGYTF. This chain connects TRBV6-5 to TRBJ1-2. The CDR3 runs 17 residues. Germline assignment: CDR1 MNHEY and CDR2 SVGAGI.

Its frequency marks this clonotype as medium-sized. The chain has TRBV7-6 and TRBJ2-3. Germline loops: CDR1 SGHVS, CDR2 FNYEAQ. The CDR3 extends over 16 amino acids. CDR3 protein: CASSPIDGVITDTQYF. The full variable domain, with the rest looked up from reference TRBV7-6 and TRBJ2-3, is GAGVSQSPRYKVTKRGQDVALRCDPISGHVSLYWYRQALGQGPEFLTYFNYEAQQDKSGLPNDRFSAERPEGSISTLTIQRTEQRDSAMYRCASSPIDGVITDTQYFGPGTRLTVL.

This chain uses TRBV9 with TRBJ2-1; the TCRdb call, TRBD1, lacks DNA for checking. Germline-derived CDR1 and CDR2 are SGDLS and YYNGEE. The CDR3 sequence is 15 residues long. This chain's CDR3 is CASSVSGTGGNEQFF. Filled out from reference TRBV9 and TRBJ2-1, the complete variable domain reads DSGVTQTPKHLITATGQRVTLRCSPRSGDLSVYWYQQSLDQGLQFLIQYYNGEERAKGNILERFSAQQFPDLHSELNLSSLELGDSALYFCASSVSGTGGNEQFFGPGTRLTVL.

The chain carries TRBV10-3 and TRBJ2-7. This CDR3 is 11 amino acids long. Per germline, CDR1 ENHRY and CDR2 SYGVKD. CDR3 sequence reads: CATEETYEQYF.

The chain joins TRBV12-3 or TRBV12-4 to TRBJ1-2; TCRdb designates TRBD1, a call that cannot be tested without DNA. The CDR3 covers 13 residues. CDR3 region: CASRGGGNYGYTF.

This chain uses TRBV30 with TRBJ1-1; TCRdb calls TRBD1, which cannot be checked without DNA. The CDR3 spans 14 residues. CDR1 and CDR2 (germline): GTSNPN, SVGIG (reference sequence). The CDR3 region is CAWSLGGLVTEAFF. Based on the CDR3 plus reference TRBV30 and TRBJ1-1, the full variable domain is SQTIHQWPATLVQPVGSPLSLECTVEGTSNPNLYWYRQAAGRGLQLLFYSVGIGQISSEVPQNLSASRPQDRQFILSSKKLLLSDSGFYLCAWSLGGLVTEAFFGQGTRLTVV.

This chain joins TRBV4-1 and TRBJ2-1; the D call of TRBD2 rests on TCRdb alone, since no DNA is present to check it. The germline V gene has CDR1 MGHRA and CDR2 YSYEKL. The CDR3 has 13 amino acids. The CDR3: CASSQGLAPQQFF.

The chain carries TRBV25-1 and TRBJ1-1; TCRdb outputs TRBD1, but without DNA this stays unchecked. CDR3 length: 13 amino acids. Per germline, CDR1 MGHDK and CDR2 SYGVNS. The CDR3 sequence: CASSRQGGTEAFF.

The CDR3 region is CSVSGRSSGNIQYF. The genes are TRBV29-1 and TRBJ2-4; TCRdb's D call, TRBD1, is unchecked because there is no DNA. The CDR3 is 14 residues long. CDR1 is SQVTM, CDR2 ANQGSEA, per germline.

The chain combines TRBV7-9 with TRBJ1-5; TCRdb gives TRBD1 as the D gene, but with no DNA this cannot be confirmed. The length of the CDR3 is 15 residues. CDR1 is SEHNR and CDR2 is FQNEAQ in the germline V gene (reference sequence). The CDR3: CASSLKYGGAQPQHF.

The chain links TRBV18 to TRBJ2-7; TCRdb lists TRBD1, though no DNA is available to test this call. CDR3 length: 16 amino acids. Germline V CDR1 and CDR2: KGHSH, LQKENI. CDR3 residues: CASSPLGQGLSYEQYF.

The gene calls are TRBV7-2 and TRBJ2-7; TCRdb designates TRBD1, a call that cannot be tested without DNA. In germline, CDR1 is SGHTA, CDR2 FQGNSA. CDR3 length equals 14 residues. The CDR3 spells CASSNRVRAYEQYF.

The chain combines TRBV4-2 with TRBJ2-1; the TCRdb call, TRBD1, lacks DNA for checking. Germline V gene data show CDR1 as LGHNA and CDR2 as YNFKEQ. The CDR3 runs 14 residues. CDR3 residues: CASSQDSGSDEQFF.